The 2 T cell receptor beta chains reported below all come from one sample, sequenced in a study of T cell repertoires in cytomegalovirus infection. The antigens for these receptors are not known. TCRdb re-called the reads through MiXCR, storing one row per CDR3 protein. This sample has around 430,000 distinct CDR3 sequences, with roughly 43% found just once. The sample consisted of cultured PBMCs, taken from culture after CMV antigen stimulation. The receptors were sampled from a human donor in good health (CMV status not recorded). Some clones in this sample may be carry-over from other donors' samples.

The chain uses TRBV5-6 and TRBJ2-5; 11 bases match TRBD2. Germline CDR1 reads SGHDT; CDR2 reads YYEEEE. The V and J ends lost 4 bases and 5 bases, in that order; junction bases with no gene match: 13. CDR3 length equals 17 residues. CDR3 sequence (DNA): TGTGCCAGCAGCGAGACTAGCGGGGTCCGCCGGGGGGAGACCCAGTACTTC. This sequence encodes CASSETSGVRRGETQYF. Looking up the rest from reference TRBV5-6 and TRBJ2-5 gives the full variable domain: DAGVTQSPTHLIKTRGQQVTLRCSPKSGHDTVSWYQQALGQGPQFIFQYYEEEERQRGNFPDRFSGHQFPNYSSELNVNALLLGDSALYLCASSETSGVRRGETQYFGPGTRLLVL.

The table lists this clonotype with a few counts. The chain combines TRBV12-3 or TRBV12-4 with TRBJ2-5; unclear D gene. Between the trimmed V and J ends, which lost 6 bases and 4 bases, there was a span of 18 bases. This CDR3 region has 15 residues. Written as DNA, the CDR3 is TGTGCCAGCAGCCTAGGGCCTCGATACCGAGAGACCCAGTACTTC. It is translated as CASSLGPRYRETQYF.